The 17 T cell receptor beta chains presented below share a single source sample, sequenced in a study of PD-L1 blockade in urothelial cancer. Time point defined: peripheral blood 6 weeks after treatment start. The method was immunoSEQ multiplex PCR; TCRdb's version includes in-frame clones alone and lacks a portion of them. This repertoire shows roughly 50,000 clones, 80% to 90% found once; its top ten account for approximately 8.3%. The sequenced sample was PBMCs, obtained around atezolizumab (anti-PD-L1) treatment. These receptors came from a man aged 70 or older with urothelial cancer.

The V gene is TRBV5-1, the J gene TRBJ2-5; weak D call: TRBD1 (5 bases). This CDR3 is built from 16 residues. In germline, CDR1 is SGHRS, CDR2 YFSETQ. V lost 0 bases to trimming and J lost 5 bases, with 17 bases between them. The CDR3 loop is CASSLEGRTYDETQYF. The CDR3 DNA follows: TGCGCCAGCAGCTTGGAGGGCAGGACATACGACGAGACCCAGTACTTC.

The rearrangement links TRBV7-9 to TRBJ2-7; 8 bases match TRBD2. The CDR3 loop spans 15 amino acids. With 6 bases clipped from V and 9 bases from J, the junction kept 16 bases outside the gene matches. Germline CDR1 and CDR2: SEHNR and FQNEAQ (reference sequence). The DNA of the CDR3 is TGTGCCAGCAGTTCGAGCGGGAGTTCCTCTACGGGGCAGTACTTC. The encoded protein is CASSSSGSSSTGQYF.

As to this clone: This CDR3 is also generated by other DNA sequences in the sample. The chain carries TRBV5-1 and TRBJ2-3; 8 nucleotides agree with TRBD1. This CDR3 is 13 amino acids long. V lost 8 bases and J lost 0; bases outside the gene matches: 2. Germline-derived CDR1 and CDR2 are SGHRS and YFSETQ. The CDR3 here is CASRQGSTDTQYF. In DNA, the CDR3 is TGCGCCAGTAGACAGGGGAGCACAGATACGCAGTATTTT.

This chain links TRBV27 with TRBJ2-3; D is possibly TRBD2 (5 bases). V was cut by 3 bases and J by 2 bases, with 15 bases left in between. The CDR3 has 16 amino acids. In germline, CDR1 is MNHEY, CDR2 SMNVEV (reference sequence). CDR3 protein: CASSLAVSGYTDTQYF. In DNA, the CDR3 is TGTGCCAGCAGTTTGGCCGTCAGCGGCTACACAGATACGCAGTATTTT.

This clone was recorded once. V gene TRBV7-6 combines with J gene TRBJ2-3, with 11 nucleotides matching TRBD2. V gave up 5 bases and J gave up 2 bases; unmatched junction bases: 9. Germline values: CDR1 SGHVS, CDR2 FNYEAQ. There are 17 residues in the CDR3. CDR3 bases: TGTGCCAGCAGCGATACTAGCGGGAGACCCTCCACAGATACGCAGTATTTT. Translated: CASSDTSGRPSTDTQYF.

In its sample, this clone was seen a few times. The rearrangement uses TRBV19 and TRBJ1-1; TRBD1 agrees at 8 bases. Germline trimming cut 5 bases from V and 0 bases from J; bases unmatched to any gene: 11. Looked up from germline, CDR1 is LNHDA and CDR2 is SQIVND (reference sequence). The CDR3 runs to 17 residues. The CDR3 sequence is CASSPGTRGLLNTEAFF. The DNA for the CDR3 is TGTGCCAGTAGTCCTGGGACCAGGGGGCTTTTGAACACTGAAGCTTTCTTT.

This rearrangement joins TRBV5-1 to TRBJ2-7, with a tentative D call TRBD2 (5 bases). Trimming left V 2 bases short and J 0 bases short, with 9 bases between. Germline CDR1 reads SGHRS; CDR2 reads YFSETQ. The CDR3 is 14 amino acids. CDR3 coding DNA: TGCGCCAGCAGCTTCGAGGGTAGCTCCTACGAGCAGTACTTC. Translating it yields CASSFEGSSYEQYF.

The chain has TRBV7-9 and TRBJ2-7, with a weak D call TRBD2 (6 bases). Deletions cut 3 bases from V and 3 bases from J, with 9 bases between. Looked up from germline, CDR1 is SEHNR and CDR2 is FQNEAQ (reference sequence). The CDR3 runs to 13 residues. The CDR3 is CASSFLADYEQYF. The CDR3 DNA sequence: TGTGCCAGCAGCTTTTTAGCGGACTACGAGCAGTACTTC.

The rearrangement uses TRBV7-9 and TRBJ1-1; no clear D gene. The V gene's germline CDR1 is SEHNR and CDR2 FQNEAQ (reference sequence). The CDR3 is 15 amino acids. The V gene lost 1 base and the J gene lost 1 base, with 10 bases spanning the gap. Written as DNA, the CDR3 is TGTGCCAGCAGCTTAGATTTCCGCAGGAACACTGAAGCTTTCTTT. It yields the protein CASSLDFRRNTEAFF. The variable domain in full, with the rest retrieved from reference TRBV7-9 and TRBJ1-1, is DTGVSQNPRHKITKRGQNVTFRCDPISEHNRLYWYRQTLGQGPEFLTYFQNEAQLEKSRLLSDRFSAERPKGSFSTLEIQRTEQGDSAMYLCASSLDFRRNTEAFFGQGTRLTVV.

The chain couples TRBV28 to TRBJ1-5, with D maybe TRBD1 (5 bases). Trimming removed 6 bases from V and 0 bases from J, with 12 bases in between. Germline CDR1 is MDHEN and CDR2 is SYDVKM. The CDR3 sequence is 15 residues long. The CDR3 here is CASSPGLFSNQPQHF. CDR3 in DNA: TGTGCCAGCAGCCCGGGACTTTTTAGCAATCAGCCCCAGCATTTT.

The rearrangement uses TRBV6-5 and TRBJ2-2; no clear D gene. CDR3 length: 12 residues. Trimming stripped 7 bases from V and 7 bases from J, with 10 bases between. CDR1 and CDR2 from the germline V gene are MNHEY and SVGAGI. The CDR3 loop reads CASIALDGELFF. CDR3 nucleotides: TGTGCCAGCATAGCCCTCGACGGGGAGCTGTTTTTT.

CDR3 protein: CASRGQGKRTEAFF. CDR3 sequence (DNA): TGCGCCAGCAGAGGACAGGGTAAGAGGACTGAAGCTTTCTTT. The chain combines TRBV5-1 with TRBJ1-1, with 8 bases matching TRBD1. Germline values: CDR1 SGHRS, CDR2 YFSETQ. Losses at the gene ends were 5 bases for V and 5 bases for J; bases not matched to a gene: 8. This CDR3 has 14 residues.

The CDR3 DNA reads TGTGCCATCAGGGTCGGGGAAAACACCGGGGAGCTGTTTTTT. It encodes CAIRVGENTGELFF. The chain recombines TRBV10-3 with TRBJ2-2, with D possibly TRBD2 on 5 matching bases. This CDR3 contains 14 residues. V gave up 6 bases and J gave up 2 bases, with 10 bases separating them. Germline CDR1 and CDR2: ENHRY and SYGVKD.

A single count supports this clone. The CDR3: CASYRSPNTEAFF. CDR3 nucleotides: TGTGCCAGCTACAGGAGCCCGAACACTGAAGCTTTCTTT. V gene TRBV6-5 combines with J gene TRBJ1-1, with D possibly being TRBD1 (5 bases). CDR3 length: 13 residues. V was shortened by 8 bases and J by 1 base, with 11 bases between the two germline ends. The germline CDR1 and CDR2 sequences are MNHEY and SVGAGI.

V is TRBV7-9 and J is TRBJ1-1; 10 bases are a match to TRBD1. The CDR3 sequence is 16 residues long. Germline V gene lookup returns CDR1 SEHNR and CDR2 FQNEAQ (reference sequence). Unmatched junction bases numbered 4, after V lost 3 bases and J lost 0 bases. The CDR3, as DNA: TGTGCCAGCAGCTTGGGACAGGGGAGCTTGAACACTGAAGCTTTCTTT. Protein: CASSLGQGSLNTEAFF.

This clone was seen a handful of times. This sequence joins TRBV19 and TRBJ2-7, with D perhaps matching TRBD2 (5 bases). This CDR3 has 14 residues. V dropped 4 bases and J dropped 0 bases, with 10 bases sitting between them. The germline gives CDR1 LNHDA, CDR2 SQIVND (reference sequence). This CDR3 is CASSRNGDSYEQYF. For the CDR3, the DNA is TGTGCCAGTAGTAGAAACGGGGACTCCTACGAGCAGTACTTC.

This sequence joins TRBV4-1 and TRBJ2-1; the match to TRBD1 covers 7 bases. CDR3 length equals 15 residues. V trimming: 3 bases; J trimming: 6 bases; junction bases outside the gene matches: 8. CDR1 and CDR2 (germline): MGHRA, YSYEKL. CDR3 sequence: CASSHGTVQRNEQFF. CDR3 bases: TGCGCCAGCAGCCACGGGACAGTCCAACGCAATGAGCAGTTCTTC.